This T cell receptor beta chain was found in a study of T cells in Graves' hyperthyroidism and ophthalmopathy. Using RNA transcripts as the source, TCR beta CDR3 regions were amplified. The HTBI set primed first-round TCR CDR3 RT-PCR. TCRdb used MiXCR to reprocess the multiplex PCR reads, holding one entry per CDR3 protein. The sample carries approximately 300,000 distinct CDR3 sequences, approximately 15% recorded once. Notes on the study in general: Expanded thyroid clonotypes (above 0.001) were mostly also found in blood. Median prediction lead before ophthalmopathy onset was 6.5 months with the model.

This CDR3 region has 14 residues. Trimming removed 5 bases at V and 2 bases at J, with 15 bases between. Germline V gene data show CDR1 as DFQATT and CDR2 as SNEGSKA (reference sequence). There are many counts of this clonotype. Its antigen is undetermined. The chain combines TRBV20-1 with TRBJ2-5; perhaps TRBD2 as D (5 bases). The sequence was collected from a man aged 25-45 years with Graves' hyperthyroidism. The specimen sequenced was blood. The CDR3 reads CSASGPGRQETQYF. CDR3 nucleotides: TGCAGTGCTTCAGGCCCGGGGAGACAAGAGACCCAGTACTTC.